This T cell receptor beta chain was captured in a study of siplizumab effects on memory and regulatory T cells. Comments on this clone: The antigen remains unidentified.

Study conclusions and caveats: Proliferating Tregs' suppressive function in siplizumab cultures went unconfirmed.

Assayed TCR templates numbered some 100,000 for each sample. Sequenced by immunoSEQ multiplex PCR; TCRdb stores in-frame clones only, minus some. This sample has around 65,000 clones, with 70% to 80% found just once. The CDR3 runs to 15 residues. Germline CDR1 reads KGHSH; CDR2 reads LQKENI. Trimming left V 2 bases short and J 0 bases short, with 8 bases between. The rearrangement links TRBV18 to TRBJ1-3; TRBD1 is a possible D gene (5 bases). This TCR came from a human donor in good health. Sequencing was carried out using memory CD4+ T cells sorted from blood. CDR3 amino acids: CASSPSRASGNTIYF. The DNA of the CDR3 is TGTGCCAGCTCACCATCCAGGGCCTCTGGAAACACCATATATTTT.